The 31 T cell receptor beta chains reported below all come from one sample, sequenced in a study of CDR3 diversity in severe acne. Each CDR3 protein gets one entry after TCRdb re-called the PCR reads with MiXCR. The table has almost 85,000 distinct CDR3 sequences, over 40% seen once. Sample: blood. All receptors come from a male donor in good health, without acne.

The V gene is TRBV7-2, the J gene TRBJ1-5; D gene uncertain. CDR1 SGHTA and CDR2 FQGNSA come from the germline V gene. The CDR3 sequence is 14 residues long. V was pared by 5 bases and J by 3 bases, with 11 bases between. The CDR3 loop reads CASSLTGTNQPQHF. CDR3 bases: TGTGCCAGCAGCCTAACGGGCACCAATCAGCCCCAGCATTTT.

This clonotype was seen only once. The chain uses TRBV12-3 or TRBV12-4 and TRBJ1-2; D gene uncertain. The CDR3 extends over 11 amino acids. Trimming stripped 2 bases from V and 8 bases from J, with 6 bases between. The CDR3 bases are TGTGCCAGCAGTTTATCATACGGCTACACCTTC. Its protein is CASSLSYGYTF.

This clonotype appeared many times. The chain combines TRBV6-6 with TRBJ1-4; tentative D call: TRBD1 (5 bases). The CDR3 totals 21 residues. Germline loops: CDR1 MNHNY, CDR2 SVGAGI (reference sequence). Trimming took off 0 bases at V and 8 bases at J, with 31 bases between the two ends. The CDR3 DNA reads as TGTGCCAGCAGTTACTCGACAAGAGGGCCGGGACGGACCTATTCGAGGGAAAAACTGTTTTTT. It translates to CASSYSTRGPGRTYSREKLFF.

In the case of this clonotype: One end of the junction fails to match germline, which may point to a read error. V and J are TRBV20-1 and TRBJ2-7; D may match TRBD1 or TRBD2 (5 bases each). CDR3 length: 14 amino acids. The germline CDR1 and CDR2 sequences are DFQATT and SNEGSKA (reference sequence). The CDR3 sequence is CSAFRDPRSYERYF. CDR3 in DNA: TGCAGTGCCTTTCGGGACCCGCGCTCCTACGAGCGGTACTTC.

The V gene is TRBV4-2, the J gene TRBJ1-1; D is uncertain. The ends were cut back, 4 bases at V and 8 bases at J, with 11 bases in the middle. Germline V gene lookup returns CDR1 LGHNA and CDR2 YNFKEQ. The CDR3 spans 12 residues. CDR3 in DNA: TGTGCCAGCAGCCTAGACGGGTACGAAGCTTTCTTT. Protein sequence: CASSLDGYEAFF.

The chain is built from TRBV7-7 and TRBJ2-7; D might be TRBD2 (6 bases). From germline, CDR1 is SSHAT and CDR2 FNYEAQ (reference sequence). Trimming cost V 7 bases and J 4 bases, with 17 bases left between them. The CDR3 consists of 14 residues. The DNA of the CDR3 is TGTGCCAGCACCTGGGGGGACCGTCATTACGAGCAGTACTTC. Its protein product is CASTWGDRHYEQYF. Full variable domain (rest looked up from reference TRBV7-7 and TRBJ2-7): GAGVSQSPRYKVTKRGQDVTLRCDPISSHATLYWYQQALGQGPEFLTYFNYEAQPDKSGLPSDRFSAERPEGSISTLTIQRTEQRDSAMYRCASTWGDRHYEQYFGPGTRLTVT.

This clonotype was found once. Possible read error: a much larger clone is one base away. This chain joins TRBV12-3 or TRBV12-4 and TRBJ1-1; D unclear. Trimming removed 7 bases at V and 3 bases at J, with 18 bases between. The CDR3 contains 15 residues. DNA of the CDR3: TGTGCCAGCATGGGAAATTGGAACATGGACACTGAAGCTTTCTTT. As protein: CASMGNWNMDTEAFF.

The chain employs TRBV25-1 and TRBJ2-5, with D hard to call. The CDR3 has 15 residues. With 5 bases removed from V and 1 base from J, the gap between germline ends came to 14 bases. CDR1 MGHDK and CDR2 SYGVNS come from the germline V gene. CDR3 nucleotide sequence: TGTGCCAGCAGTTATTTCGAAGGGCTCCAAGAGACCCAGTACTTC. Residues: CASSYFEGLQETQYF.

This chain links TRBV20-1 with TRBJ1-2; a weak D match, TRBD1 (5 bases). V shed 1 base and J shed 3 bases, with 12 bases lying between them. The CDR3 contains 14 residues. The germline gives CDR1 DFQATT, CDR2 SNEGSKA (reference sequence). CDR3 sequence reads: CSARGLRDHYGYTF. CDR3 coding DNA: TGCAGTGCTAGAGGTCTCAGGGATCACTATGGCTACACCTTC.

Details on this clonotype: The CDR3 does not close with the conserved phenylalanine or tryptophan, likely indicating a read error. The DNA is left out, because the CDR3 cannot be placed on it with certainty; the CDR3 is given as TCRdb lists it. This rearrangement joins TRBV6-1 to TRBJ2-3; the D call TRBD1 from the table was never checked on the DNA. CDR1 is MNHNS, CDR2 SASEGT, per germline. The CDR3 spans 8 amino acids, including both terminal residues. CDR3 sequence reads: CASSDLRG.

This clonotype has a single count. The conserved phenylalanine or tryptophan normally closing the CDR3 is absent here, so this likely arose from a read error. V and J are TRBV7-8 and TRBJ1-2; D not resolved. Germline V gene data show CDR1 as SGHVS and CDR2 as FQNEAQ. CDR3 length equals 14 residues. Trimming removed 2 bases from V and 7 bases from J, with 14 bases in between. The CDR3 reads CASSLIGQAAGYTL. The CDR3 DNA follows: TGTGCCAGCAGCTTAATTGGCCAAGCCGCTGGCTACACCCTC.

This clonotype has more than one count but fewer than ten. The V call is TRBV20-1, the J call TRBJ2-7; 13 nucleotides align to TRBD2. Germline values: CDR1 DFQATT, CDR2 SNEGSKA (reference sequence). The CDR3 has 15 residues. Germline trimming cut 5 bases from V and 0 bases from J; bases unmatched to any gene: 4. CDR3 sequence (DNA): TGCAGTGCTCTGGGACTAGCGGGGAACTCCTACGAGCAGTACTTC. Amino acids: CSALGLAGNSYEQYF.

To note about this clonotype: One junction end does not reproduce the germline sequence, and a read error may be involved. The V gene is TRBV20-1, the J gene TRBJ2-1, with D unresolved. From germline, CDR1 is DFQATT and CDR2 SNEGSKA (reference sequence). This CDR3 has 12 residues. In nucleotides, the CDR3 is TGCAGTGTGAAGGAGAATAGCAATCAGCAGTTCTTC. Amino acid sequence: CSVKENSNQQFF.

This sequence joins TRBV27 and TRBJ2-5; weak D call: TRBD2 (6 bases). Deletions cut 6 bases from V and 4 bases from J, with 21 bases between. This CDR3 is built from 16 residues. The germline V gene has CDR1 MNHEY and CDR2 SMNVEV (reference sequence). The CDR3 spells CASRGGTAHLLETQYF. The DNA for the CDR3 is TGTGCCAGCAGGGGTGGGACTGCTCACCTACTAGAGACCCAGTACTTC.

J is TRBJ2-6 and V is TRBV19; TRBD1 aligns across 7 bases. Per germline, CDR1 LNHDA and CDR2 SQIVND (reference sequence). After removal of 9 bases from V and 0 bases from J, the junction contained 8 bases not matched to a gene. CDR3 length equals 16 residues. This CDR3 is CASAWDSHSGANVLTF. DNA of the CDR3: TGTGCCAGCGCTTGGGACAGCCACTCTGGGGCCAACGTCCTGACTTTC.

The table lists this clonotype with a count of one. The chain has TRBV3-1 and TRBJ1-2, with D possibly being TRBD1 (6 bases). Per germline, CDR1 LGHDT and CDR2 YNNKEL (reference sequence). The CDR3 consists of 15 residues. V was shortened by 5 bases and J by 3 bases, with 16 bases between the two germline ends. DNA of the CDR3: TGTGCCAGCAGCTCAAGGGGGAGGGAGCACTATGGCTACACCTTC. It is translated as CASSSRGREHYGYTF.

This clonotype occurred a few times. This chain uses TRBV15 with TRBJ1-1; D is uncertain. The CDR3 sequence is 14 residues long. The V end lost 1 base, the J end lost 5 bases, and 11 bases lay between the germline ends. CDR1 and CDR2 from the germline V gene are LNHNV and YYDKDF (reference sequence). The CDR3 reads CATSRARGLTEAFF. For the CDR3, the DNA is TGTGCCACCAGCAGAGCACGAGGCCTTACTGAAGCTTTCTTT.

The sample holds one count of this clonotype. The chain recombines TRBV7-9 with TRBJ2-5, with a weak D call TRBD2 (6 bases). V dropped 3 bases and J dropped 5 bases, with 16 bases sitting between them. Germline V gives CDR1 SEHNR, CDR2 FQNEAQ (reference sequence). The CDR3 covers 15 residues. CDR3 bases: TGTGCCAGCAGCTTCAATTCGGGAGATGGGGAGACCCAGTACTTC. Its protein is CASSFNSGDGETQYF.

The gene calls are TRBV19 and TRBJ2-6; 9 bases agree with TRBD1. V lost 5 bases and J lost 2; bases outside the gene matches: 10. Germline V gene sequence: CDR1 LNHDA, CDR2 SQIVND (reference sequence). The CDR3 is 18 amino acids. CDR3 residues: CASSPVPGQGPGANVLTF. Written as DNA, the CDR3 is TGTGCCAGTAGTCCTGTCCCGGGACAGGGCCCTGGGGCCAACGTCCTGACTTTC.

This clonotype was seen once. No conserved phenylalanine or tryptophan is present at the end of the CDR3, so a read error is the likely explanation. V gene TRBV10-3 combines with J gene TRBJ1-1; D not certain. The germline V and J ends were trimmed by 11 bases and 0 bases, with 16 bases remaining between them. The CDR3 contains 14 residues. CDR1 is ENHRY, CDR2 SYGVKD, per germline. The CDR3, as DNA: TGTGCCTCTTGGGCAGCCATAATGAACACTGAAGCTTTCCTT. Amino acid sequence: CASWAAIMNTEAFL.

Worth noting for this clonotype: Because it lacks the conserved phenylalanine or tryptophan at the end, this CDR3 is likely a read error. The chain employs TRBV20-1 and TRBJ1-1; unclear D gene. V lost 6 bases to trimming and J lost 4 bases, with 21 bases between them. Germline V gene data show CDR1 as DFQATT and CDR2 as SNEGSKA (reference sequence). The CDR3 is made up of 15 amino acids. Written as DNA, the CDR3 is TGCAGTGCGTTCCGCGGGCGGTTATACGGCACTGAAGCTTTCCTT. It is translated as CSAFRGRLYGTEAFL.

The chain has TRBV7-3 and TRBJ1-1; D ambiguous. The V gene's germline CDR1 is SGHTA and CDR2 FQGTGA. V lost 5 bases to trimming and J lost 1 base, with 8 bases between them. This CDR3 comprises 13 residues. The CDR3 here is CASSTRQNTEAFF. CDR3 coding DNA: TGTGCCAGCAGCACAAGACAGAACACTGAAGCTTTCTTT.

This clonotype has only a few counts. The chain couples TRBV12-3 or TRBV12-4 to TRBJ1-5; 8 bases are shared with TRBD1. This CDR3 region has 14 residues. The junction had 6 bases not matched to a gene; V was cut back by 5 bases and J by 6 bases. DNA for the CDR3: TGTGCCAGCAGTCCCCAGGGGGCGGGTCAGCCCCAGCATTTT. It translates to CASSPQGAGQPQHF.

The V gene is TRBV20-1, the J gene TRBJ2-2, with 8 bases aligning to TRBD2. The V and J ends lost 1 base and 1 base, in that order; junction bases with no gene match: 8. The germline CDR1 and CDR2 sequences are DFQATT and SNEGSKA (reference sequence). The CDR3 has 17 residues. The CDR3 nucleotides read TGCAGTGCTAGAGGATCTAGCGGGTTCGGGAACACCGGGGAGCTGTTTTTT. Protein: CSARGSSGFGNTGELFF.

This clonotype has a handful of counts. This chain connects TRBV2 to TRBJ1-5, with D hard to call. The CDR3 consists of 13 residues. V was shortened by 6 bases and J by 3 bases, with 9 bases between the two germline ends. Germline values: CDR1 SNHLY, CDR2 FYNNEI. The CDR3 nucleotides read TGTGCCAGCAGCGCCATTAACAATCAGCCCCAGCATTTT. Translation: CASSAINNQPQHF.

A remark on this clonotype: This clone may be a read error of a much larger clone one base away. The chain couples TRBV2 to TRBJ1-2, with D unclear. V lost 6 bases, J lost 4 bases, and 27 bases lay in between. This CDR3 contains 18 residues. The germline gives CDR1 SNHLY, CDR2 FYNNEI. CDR3 in DNA: TGTGCCAGCAGCTTAATCCCCTTCCGGGAGAGAAATAGCTATGGCTACACCTTC. Translating gives CASSLIPFRERNSYGYTF.

This clonotype appeared many times. The V and J genes are TRBV6-5 and TRBJ2-6, with D possibly matching TRBD1 (6 bases). Germline V lookup: CDR1 MNHEY, CDR2 SVGAGI. V lost 5 bases and J lost 1, with 12 bases in between. The CDR3 extends over 16 amino acids. Here the CDR3 DNA reads TGTGCCAGCAGTCACAACCAGGGGTCTGGGGCCAACGTCCTGACTTTC. Translating gives CASSHNQGSGANVLTF.

J is TRBJ2-2 and V is TRBV11-3, with a tentative D call TRBD2 (5 bases). V was clipped by 0 bases and J by 7 bases, with 12 bases between them. Looked up from germline, CDR1 is SGHNT and CDR2 is YENEEA. The CDR3 is made up of 15 amino acids. The CDR3 DNA is TGTGCCAGCAGCTTAGACGCGAGGGCCAGCGGGGAGCTGTTTTTT. Protein: CASSLDARASGELFF.

Regarding this clonotype: The CDR3 carries no conserved terminal phenylalanine or tryptophan, so it likely arises from a read error. Because the CDR3's place on the DNA is in doubt, the DNA is left out and the CDR3 is given as listed by TCRdb. The chain is built from TRBV7-2 and TRBJ2-5; the table's D gene call, TRBD2, was not cross checked with the DNA. The CDR3 spans 9 amino acids, including both terminal residues. CDR1 SGHTA and CDR2 FQGNSA come from the germline V gene. CDR3 sequence reads: CASSYPGTS.

The V call is TRBV20-1, the J call TRBJ2-7; TRBD2 agrees at 13 bases. The CDR3 consists of 16 residues. CDR1 and CDR2 from the germline V gene are DFQATT and SNEGSKA (reference sequence). V gave up 5 bases and J gave up 7 bases; unmatched junction bases: 14. CDR3 region: CSAVAGTSGDALEQYF. CDR3 bases: TGCAGTGCTGTCGCCGGGACTAGCGGGGATGCTTTGGAGCAGTACTTC.

This clonotype was seen more than once but under ten times. Here the CDR3 omits its conserved ending phenylalanine or tryptophan, so a read error is the likely source. The DNA is omitted, as the CDR3 cannot be located on it reliably, and the CDR3 follows TCRdb's listing. The chain uses TRBV20-1 and TRBJ2-3; the listed D gene, TRBD1, was not tested against the DNA. In germline, CDR1 is DFQATT, CDR2 SNEGSKA (reference sequence). The CDR3 is 18 amino acids in total, end residues counted. The chain's CDR3 is CSARDPPATDPMATPSVR.